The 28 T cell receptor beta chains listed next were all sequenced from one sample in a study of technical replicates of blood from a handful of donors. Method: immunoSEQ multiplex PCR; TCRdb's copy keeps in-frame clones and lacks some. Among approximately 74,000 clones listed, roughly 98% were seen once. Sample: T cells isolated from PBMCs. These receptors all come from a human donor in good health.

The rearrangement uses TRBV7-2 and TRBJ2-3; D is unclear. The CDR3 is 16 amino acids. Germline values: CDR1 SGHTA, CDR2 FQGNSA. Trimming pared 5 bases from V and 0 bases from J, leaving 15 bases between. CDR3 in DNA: TGTGCCAGCAGCCCCTCCCTCGCGACTAGCACAGATACGCAGTATTTT. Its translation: CASSPSLATSTDTQYF.

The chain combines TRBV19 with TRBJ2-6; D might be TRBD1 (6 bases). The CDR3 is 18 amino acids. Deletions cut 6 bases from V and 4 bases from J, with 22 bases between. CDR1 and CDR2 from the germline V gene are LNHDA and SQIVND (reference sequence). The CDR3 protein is CASSNRGQPAVGANVLTF. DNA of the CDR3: TGTGCCAGTAGCAACCGAGGACAGCCTGCGGTAGGGGCCAACGTCCTGACTTTC.

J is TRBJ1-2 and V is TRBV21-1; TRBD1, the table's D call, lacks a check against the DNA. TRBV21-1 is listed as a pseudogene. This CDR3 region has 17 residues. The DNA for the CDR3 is TGTGCCAGCAACGAGGGCAGGGGGCTTCGGGCCAACTATGGCTACACCTTC. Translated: CASNEGRGLRANYGYTF.

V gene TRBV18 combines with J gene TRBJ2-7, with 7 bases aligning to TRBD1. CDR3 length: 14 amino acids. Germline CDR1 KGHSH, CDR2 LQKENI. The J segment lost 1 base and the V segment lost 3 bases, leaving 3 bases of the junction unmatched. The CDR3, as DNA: TGTGCCAGCTCACCGGACAGGATGTCCTACGAGCAGTACTTC. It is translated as CASSPDRMSYEQYF.

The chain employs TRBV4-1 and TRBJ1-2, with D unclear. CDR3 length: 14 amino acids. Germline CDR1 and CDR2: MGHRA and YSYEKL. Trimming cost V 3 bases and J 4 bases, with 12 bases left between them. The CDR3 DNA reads TGCGCCAGCAGCCAGATCCGGGTTCCCTATGGCTACACCTTC. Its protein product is CASSQIRVPYGYTF.

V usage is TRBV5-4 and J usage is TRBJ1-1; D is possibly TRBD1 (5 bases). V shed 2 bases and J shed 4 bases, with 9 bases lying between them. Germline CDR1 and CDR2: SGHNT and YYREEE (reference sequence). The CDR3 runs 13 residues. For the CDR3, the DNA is TGTGCCAGCAGCTTCGGGGGGACCACTGAAGCTTTCTTT. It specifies CASSFGGTTEAFF.

This CDR3 is CASSSFTAGSYNEQFF. DNA of the CDR3: TGTGCCAGCAGCTCATTCACTGCGGGCTCCTACAATGAGCAGTTCTTC. This chain links TRBV7-3 with TRBJ2-1, with D possibly TRBD2 on 5 matching bases. The germline CDR1 and CDR2 sequences are SGHTA and FQGTGA. The CDR3 is 16 amino acids. Trimming took off 4 bases at V and 0 bases at J, with 13 bases between the two ends.

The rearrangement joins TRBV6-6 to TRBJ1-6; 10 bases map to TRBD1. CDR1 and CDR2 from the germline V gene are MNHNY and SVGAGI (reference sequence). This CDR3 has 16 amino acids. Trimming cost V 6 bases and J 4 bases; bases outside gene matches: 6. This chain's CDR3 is CASRTTGGGYNSPLHF. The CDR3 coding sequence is TGTGCCAGCAGGACGACAGGGGGCGGTTATAATTCACCCCTCCACTTT.

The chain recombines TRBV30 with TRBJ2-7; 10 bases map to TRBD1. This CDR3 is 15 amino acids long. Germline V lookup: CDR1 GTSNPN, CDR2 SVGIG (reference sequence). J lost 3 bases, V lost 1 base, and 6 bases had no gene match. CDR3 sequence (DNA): TGTGCCTGGAGTGGCGGACAGGGGGTCATCTACGAGCAGTACTTC. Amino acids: CAWSGGQGVIYEQYF. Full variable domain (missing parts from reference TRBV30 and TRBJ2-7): SQTIHQWPATLVQPVGSPLSLECTVEGTSNPNLYWYRQAAGRGLQLLFYSVGIGQISSEVPQNLSASRPQDRQFILSSKKLLLSDSGFYLCAWSGGQGVIYEQYFGPGTRLTVT.

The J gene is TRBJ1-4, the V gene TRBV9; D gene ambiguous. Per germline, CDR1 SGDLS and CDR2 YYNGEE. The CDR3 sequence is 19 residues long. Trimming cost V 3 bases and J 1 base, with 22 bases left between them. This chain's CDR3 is CASSATDPAVYGTNEKLFF. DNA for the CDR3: TGTGCCAGCAGCGCCACAGACCCCGCAGTTTACGGAACTAATGAAAAACTGTTTTTT.

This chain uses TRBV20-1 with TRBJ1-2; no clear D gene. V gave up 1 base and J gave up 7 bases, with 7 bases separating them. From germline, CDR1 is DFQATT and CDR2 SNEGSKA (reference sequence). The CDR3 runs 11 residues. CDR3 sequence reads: CSARVGGGYTF. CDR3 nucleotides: TGCAGTGCTAGAGTCGGTGGTGGCTACACCTTC.

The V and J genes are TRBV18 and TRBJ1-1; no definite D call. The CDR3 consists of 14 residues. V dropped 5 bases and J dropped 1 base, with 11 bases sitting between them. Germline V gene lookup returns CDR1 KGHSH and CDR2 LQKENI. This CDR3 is CASSSTDTNTEAFF. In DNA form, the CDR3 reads TGTGCCAGCTCATCTACCGACACGAACACTGAAGCTTTCTTT.

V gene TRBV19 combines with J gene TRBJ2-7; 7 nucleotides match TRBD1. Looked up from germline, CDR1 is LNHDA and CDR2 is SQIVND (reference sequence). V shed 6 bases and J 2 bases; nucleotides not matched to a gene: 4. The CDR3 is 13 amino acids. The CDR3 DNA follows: TGTGCCAGTAGCCTGGGACAGACCTACGAGCAGTACTTC. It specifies CASSLGQTYEQYF.

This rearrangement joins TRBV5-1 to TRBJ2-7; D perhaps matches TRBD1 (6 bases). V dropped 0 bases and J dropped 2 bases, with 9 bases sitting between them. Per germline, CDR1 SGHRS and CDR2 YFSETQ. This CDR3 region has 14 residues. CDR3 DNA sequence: TGCGCCAGCAGCTTGGAACAGGGAACCTACGAGCAGTACTTC. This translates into CASSLEQGTYEQYF. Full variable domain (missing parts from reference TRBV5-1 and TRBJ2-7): KAGVTQTPRYLIKTRGQQVTLSCSPISGHRSVSWYQQTPGQGLQFLFEYFSETQRNKGNFPGRFSGRQFSNSRSEMNVSTLELGDSALYLCASSLEQGTYEQYFGPGTRLTVT.

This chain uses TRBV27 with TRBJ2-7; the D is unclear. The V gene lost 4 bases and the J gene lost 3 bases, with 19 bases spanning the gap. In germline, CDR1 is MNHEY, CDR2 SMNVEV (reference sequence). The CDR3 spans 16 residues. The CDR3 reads CASSSLWRKRSYEQYF. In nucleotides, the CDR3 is TGTGCCAGCAGTTCCCTTTGGCGGAAGCGTAGCTACGAGCAGTACTTC.

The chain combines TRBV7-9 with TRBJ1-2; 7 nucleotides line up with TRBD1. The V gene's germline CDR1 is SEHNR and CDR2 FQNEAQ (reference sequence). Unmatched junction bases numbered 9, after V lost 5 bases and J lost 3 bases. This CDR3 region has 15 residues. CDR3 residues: CASSVTGSVYYGYTF. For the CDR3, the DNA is TGTGCCAGCAGCGTGACAGGGTCGGTTTACTATGGCTACACCTTC.

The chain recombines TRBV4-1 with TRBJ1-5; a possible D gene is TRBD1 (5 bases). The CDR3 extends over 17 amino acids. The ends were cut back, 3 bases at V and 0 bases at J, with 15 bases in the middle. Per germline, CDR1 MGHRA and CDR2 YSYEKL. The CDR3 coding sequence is TGCGCCAGCAGCCACAACGGGGGATTTTATAGCAATCAGCCCCAGCATTTT. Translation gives CASSHNGGFYSNQPQHF.

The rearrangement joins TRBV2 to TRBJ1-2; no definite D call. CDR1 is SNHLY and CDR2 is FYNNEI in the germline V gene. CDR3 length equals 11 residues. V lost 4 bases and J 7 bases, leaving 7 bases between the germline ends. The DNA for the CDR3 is TGTGCCAGCAGTGTCTCCGGTGGCTACACCTTC. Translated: CASSVSGGYTF.

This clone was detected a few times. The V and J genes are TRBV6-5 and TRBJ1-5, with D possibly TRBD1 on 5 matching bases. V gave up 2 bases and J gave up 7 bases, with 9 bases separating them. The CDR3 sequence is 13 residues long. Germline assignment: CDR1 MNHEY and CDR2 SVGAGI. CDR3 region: CASSYRDSQPQHF. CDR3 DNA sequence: TGTGCCAGCAGTTACAGGGACTCCCAGCCCCAGCATTTT.

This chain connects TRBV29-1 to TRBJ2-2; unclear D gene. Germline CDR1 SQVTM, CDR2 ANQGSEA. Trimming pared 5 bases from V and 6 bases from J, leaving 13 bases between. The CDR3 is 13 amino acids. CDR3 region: CSVLNRVAGELFF. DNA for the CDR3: TGCAGCGTTTTGAATCGCGTCGCCGGGGAGCTGTTTTTT.

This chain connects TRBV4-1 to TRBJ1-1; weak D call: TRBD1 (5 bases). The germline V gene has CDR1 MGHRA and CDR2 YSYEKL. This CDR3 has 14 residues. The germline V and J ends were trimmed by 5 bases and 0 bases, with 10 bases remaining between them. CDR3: CASSYGQLNTEAFF. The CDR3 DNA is TGCGCCAGCAGCTACGGACAATTGAACACTGAAGCTTTCTTT.

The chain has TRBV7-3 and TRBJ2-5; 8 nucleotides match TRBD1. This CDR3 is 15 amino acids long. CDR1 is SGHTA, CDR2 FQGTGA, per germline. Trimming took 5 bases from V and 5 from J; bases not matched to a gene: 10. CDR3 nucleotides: TGTGCCAGCAGCCGCAGCCCGGGACAGGCCGAGACCCAGTACTTC. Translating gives CASSRSPGQAETQYF.

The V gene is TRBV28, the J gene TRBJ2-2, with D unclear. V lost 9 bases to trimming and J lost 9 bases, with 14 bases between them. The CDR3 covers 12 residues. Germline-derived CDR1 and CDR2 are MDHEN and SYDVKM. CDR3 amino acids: CASSGWVWELFF. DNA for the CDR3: TGTGCCAGTTCCGGGTGGGTCTGGGAGCTGTTTTTT. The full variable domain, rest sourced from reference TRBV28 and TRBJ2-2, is DVKVTQSSRYLVKRTGEKVFLECVQDMDHENMFWYRQDPGLGLRLIYFSYDVKMKEKGDIPEGYSVSREKKERFSLILESASTNQTSMYLCASSGWVWELFFGEGSRLTVL.

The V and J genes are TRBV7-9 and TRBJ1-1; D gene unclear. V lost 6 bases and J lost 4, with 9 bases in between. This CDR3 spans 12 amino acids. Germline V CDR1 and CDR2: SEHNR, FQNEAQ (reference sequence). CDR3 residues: CASSSGPTEAFF. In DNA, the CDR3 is TGTGCCAGCAGTTCAGGTCCCACTGAAGCTTTCTTT.

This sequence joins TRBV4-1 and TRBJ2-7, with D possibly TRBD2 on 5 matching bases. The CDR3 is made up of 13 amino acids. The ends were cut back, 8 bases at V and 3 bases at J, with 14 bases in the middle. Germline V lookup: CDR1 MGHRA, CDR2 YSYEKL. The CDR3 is CASAEGWNYEQYF. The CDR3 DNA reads TGCGCCAGCGCCGAGGGTTGGAACTACGAGCAGTACTTC.

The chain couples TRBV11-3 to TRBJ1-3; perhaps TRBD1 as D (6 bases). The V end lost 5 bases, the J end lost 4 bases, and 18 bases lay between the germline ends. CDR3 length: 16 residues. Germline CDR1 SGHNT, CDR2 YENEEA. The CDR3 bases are TGTGCCAGCAGCCCTCGGGAACAGGGCACCGGAAACACCATATATTTT. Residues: CASSPREQGTGNTIYF.

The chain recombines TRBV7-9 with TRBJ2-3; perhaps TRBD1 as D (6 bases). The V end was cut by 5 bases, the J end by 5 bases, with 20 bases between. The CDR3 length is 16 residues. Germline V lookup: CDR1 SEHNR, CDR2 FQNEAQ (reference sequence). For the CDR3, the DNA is TGTGCCAGCAGCCTGGACAAGACAGGAGAGCAAGATACGCAGTATTTT. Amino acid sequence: CASSLDKTGEQDTQYF.

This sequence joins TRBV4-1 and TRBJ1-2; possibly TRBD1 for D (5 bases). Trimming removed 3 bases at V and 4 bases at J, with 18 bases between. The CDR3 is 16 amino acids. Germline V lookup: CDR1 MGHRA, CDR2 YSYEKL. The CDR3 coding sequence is TGCGCCAGCAGCCACCCCGCCAAGGACATAGCCTATGGCTACACCTTC. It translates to CASSHPAKDIAYGYTF.